The 12 T cell receptor beta chains below were found in one sample sequenced in a study of cytomegalovirus exposure and HLA in healthy donors. Primers: 60 Vbeta forward and 13 Jbeta reverse. Profiling relied on immunoSEQ multiplex PCR, and the TCRdb table lists in-frame clones only, not all of them. The table records 70,000 or so clones, approximately 68% of them present only once. The sample comprised PBMCs. Receptors were obtained from a woman under 40 in good health and CMV-seronegative.

V usage is TRBV4-2 and J usage is TRBJ2-7, with TRBD2 matching 10 bases. The CDR3 extends over 17 amino acids. Germline V lookup: CDR1 LGHNA, CDR2 YNFKEQ. V trimming: 7 bases; J trimming: 4 bases; junction bases outside the gene matches: 16. CDR3 DNA sequence: TGTGCCAGCACCTATATAGCGGGGGGAAGAATCCCATACGAGCAGTACTTC. Translating gives CASTYIAGGRIPYEQYF.

The J gene is TRBJ2-3, the V gene TRBV4-1; 11 nucleotides align to TRBD2. The germline gives CDR1 MGHRA, CDR2 YSYEKL. The length of the CDR3 is 19 residues. Trimming cost V 4 bases and J 2 bases; bases outside gene matches: 14. As DNA, the CDR3 is TGCGCCAGCAGCCTAAGGATTTTAGCGGGGGGGCCGAACACAGATACGCAGTATTTT. Translating gives CASSLRILAGGPNTDTQYF.

As DNA, the CDR3 is TGTGCCATCAGTGGGGGACAGGGGACCTCCTCCTACGAGCAGTACTTC. Its translation: CAISGGQGTSSYEQYF. This rearrangement joins TRBV10-3 to TRBJ2-7; 10 bases map to TRBD1. The CDR3 consists of 16 residues. Losses at the gene ends were 4 bases for V and 0 bases for J; bases not matched to a gene: 6. Germline V gives CDR1 ENHRY, CDR2 SYGVKD.

CDR3 DNA: TGCGCCAGCAGCTCCGGGAGGACCTCCTACGAGCAGTACTTC. It encodes CASSSGRTSYEQYF. The rearrangement links TRBV5-1 to TRBJ2-7; 7 nucleotides line up with TRBD2. CDR3 length: 14 amino acids. Germline trimming cut 3 bases from V and 0 bases from J; bases unmatched to any gene: 3. CDR1 and CDR2 (germline): SGHRS, YFSETQ.

CDR3 nucleotide sequence: TGTGCCAGCAGTTTCGAGCGGGGAGTGAGGTACGAGCAGTACTTC. This gives the protein CASSFERGVRYEQYF. This sequence joins TRBV27 and TRBJ2-7; TRBD2 aligns across 7 bases. This CDR3 has 15 residues. The germline V gene has CDR1 MNHEY and CDR2 SMNVEV (reference sequence). The V and J ends lost 3 bases and 4 bases, in that order; junction bases with no gene match: 9.

V usage is TRBV2 and J usage is TRBJ1-2, with TRBD1 identical over 7 bases. J lost 0 bases, V lost 5 bases, and 6 bases had no gene match. The V gene's germline CDR1 is SNHLY and CDR2 FYNNEI. The CDR3 is 15 residues long. Here the CDR3 DNA reads TGTGCCAGCAGTTACAACAGGGGAGCTAACTATGGCTACACCTTC. Protein: CASSYNRGANYGYTF.

The chain joins TRBV6-5 to TRBJ2-7; TRBD2 aligns across 10 bases. V was clipped by 8 bases and J by 5 bases; unmatched bases: 12. Germline CDR1 reads MNHEY; CDR2 reads SVGAGI. The CDR3 extends over 15 amino acids. CDR3 loop: CASGRSGGALNEQYF. CDR3 DNA: TGTGCCAGCGGGCGCAGCGGGGGGGCCCTGAACGAGCAGTACTTC.

The chain joins TRBV2 to TRBJ2-5; D unresolved. Germline loops: CDR1 SNHLY, CDR2 FYNNEI. This CDR3 has 11 residues. V gave up 7 bases and J gave up 5 bases, with 8 bases separating them. Here the CDR3 DNA reads TGTGCCAGCAAGCCTCGGGAGACCCAGTACTTC. Translated: CASKPRETQYF.

The chain uses TRBV5-8 and TRBJ1-5; no definite D call. Germline V gene data show CDR1 as SGHTS and CDR2 as YDEGEE. Trimming shortened V by 0 bases and J by 6 bases, and 13 bases separated the two germline ends. This CDR3 spans 15 amino acids. The DNA of the CDR3 is TGTGCCAGCAGCTTGGGGGCCTCAGCCTTTCAGCCCCAGCATTTT. Its translation: CASSLGASAFQPQHF.

The chain couples TRBV6-5 to TRBJ2-1; weak D call: TRBD2 (6 bases). Trimming removed 2 bases at V and 5 bases at J, with 13 bases between. The CDR3 runs to 15 residues. The germline gives CDR1 MNHEY, CDR2 SVGAGI. CDR3 DNA: TGTGCCAGCAGTTACGGGACTCTCGAACACAATGAGCAGTTCTTC. Residues: CASSYGTLEHNEQFF.

The chain has TRBV4-2 and TRBJ2-1; the D gene is possibly TRBD2 (7 bases). The germline gives CDR1 LGHNA, CDR2 YNFKEQ. CDR3 length: 16 amino acids. Trimming cost V 0 bases and J 7 bases, with 16 bases left between them. The CDR3, as DNA: TGTGCCAGCAGCCAAGAAGATGGGGGGGGCTCGAATGAGCAGTTCTTC. Translated, it gives CASSQEDGGGSNEQFF.

This sequence joins TRBV27 and TRBJ1-5, with 10 bases aligning to TRBD1. The CDR3 runs 16 residues. Trimming removed 3 bases from V and 3 bases from J; junction bases left unmatched: 5. Germline lookup yields CDR1 MNHEY and CDR2 SMNVEV (reference sequence). The CDR3 nucleotides read TGTGCCAGCAGTTTGGGACAGGGGACACCCAATCAGCCCCAGCATTTT. This encodes CASSLGQGTPNQPQHF.